The text below deals with one T cell receptor beta chain. Data came from immunoSEQ multiplex PCR; TCRdb stores just in-frame clones and leaves some out. The data show 70,000 to 95,000 clones, 83% seen once. This record comes from a study of T cell clones after liver transplantation. Source: CD4+ T cells from blood, taken at the 22-month timepoint. This receptor was taken from a human patient who received a liver transplant. Among the T cells, some may be from the graft donor.

CDR3 loop: CASNPWGDTQYF. CDR3 in DNA: TGTGCCAGCAACCCATGGGGAGATACGCAGTATTTT. This chain uses TRBV7-9 with TRBJ2-3; no reliable D call. The CDR3 runs 12 residues. The germline V gene encodes CDR1 SEHNR and CDR2 FQNEAQ (reference sequence). Trimming cost V 7 bases and J 5 bases, with 10 bases left between them.